Listed here are 18 T cell receptor beta chains from one sample, sequenced in a study of cytomegalovirus exposure and HLA in healthy donors. PCR used 60 Vbeta primers and 13 Jbeta primers. Assay used: immunoSEQ multiplex PCR; TCRdb lists only in-frame clones, some missing. Of about 110,000 clones in the sample, 65% to 80% were seen once. The sample consisted of PBMCs. The receptors shown here come from a male donor in good health and CMV-seropositive.

The rearrangement uses TRBV2 and TRBJ2-2, with 15 bases fitting TRBD2. CDR3 size: 18 residues. Trimming took 4 bases from V and 5 from J; bases not matched to a gene: 8. Germline V gene lookup returns CDR1 SNHLY and CDR2 FYNNEI. The CDR3 sequence: CASSGTAGTSGRTGELFF. The DNA of the CDR3 is TGTGCCAGCAGTGGGACAGCCGGGACTAGCGGGAGGACCGGGGAGCTGTTTTTT.

The chain employs TRBV4-2 and TRBJ1-4; the match to TRBD1 covers 7 bases. J lost 5 bases, V lost 3 bases, and 21 bases had no gene match. The CDR3 totals 20 residues. Germline V gene lookup returns CDR1 LGHNA and CDR2 YNFKEQ. DNA for the CDR3: TGTGCCAGCAGCCAGCAACGAAGGGTCCGATTGGGACAGTCAAATGAAAAACTGTTTTTT. Protein: CASSQQRRVRLGQSNEKLFF.

The chain combines TRBV5-1 with TRBJ2-3; TRBD2 aligns across 7 bases. CDR1 SGHRS and CDR2 YFSETQ come from the germline V gene. V shed 4 bases, J shed 1 base, and the junction held 9 bases outside the gene matches. This CDR3 is built from 16 residues. This CDR3 is CASSAVRGSGTDTQYF. DNA of the CDR3: TGCGCCAGCAGCGCGGTGCGGGGGTCGGGCACAGATACGCAGTATTTT.

The chain combines TRBV4-1 with TRBJ2-5, with 8 nucleotides matching TRBD1. The J segment lost 5 bases and the V segment lost 0 bases, leaving 8 bases of the junction unmatched. Per germline, CDR1 MGHRA and CDR2 YSYEKL. The CDR3 covers 16 residues. The CDR3 DNA reads as TGCGCCAGCAGCCAAGACGGACAGGGTGGGATGGAGACCCAGTACTTC. Amino acids: CASSQDGQGGMETQYF.

The chain employs TRBV9 and TRBJ2-3; 9 bases map to TRBD2. Losses at the gene ends were 3 bases for V and 3 bases for J; bases not matched to a gene: 11. CDR3 size: 17 residues. Germline values: CDR1 SGDLS, CDR2 YYNGEE. The CDR3: CASSADPRGGATDTQYF. The CDR3 DNA reads as TGTGCCAGCAGCGCCGACCCGCGCGGGGGGGCAACAGATACGCAGTATTTT.

J is TRBJ2-2 and V is TRBV27; no clear D gene. Germline CDR1 is MNHEY and CDR2 is SMNVEV (reference sequence). Deletions cut 1 base from V and 7 bases from J, with 4 bases between. This CDR3 is 12 amino acids long. CDR3 residues: CASSLYFGELFF. The CDR3 bases are TGTGCCAGCAGTTTATACTTCGGGGAGCTGTTTTTT.

The rearrangement joins TRBV4-2 to TRBJ2-1, with 8 bases aligning to TRBD2. Trimming took 1 base from V and 3 from J; bases not matched to a gene: 5. Looked up from germline, CDR1 is LGHNA and CDR2 is YNFKEQ. CDR3 size: 16 residues. CDR3 region: CASSQALAGCYNEQFF. The CDR3 DNA is TGTGCCAGCAGCCAAGCTTTAGCGGGGTGCTACAATGAGCAGTTCTTC.

This sequence joins TRBV6-1 and TRBJ1-5, with D perhaps TRBD1 (5 bases). CDR1 is MNHNS, CDR2 SASEGT, per germline. Trimming stripped 2 bases from V and 2 bases from J, with 16 bases between. The CDR3 consists of 17 residues. The CDR3, as DNA: TGTGCCAGCAGTGAATATCAGGGTATAGGCGGCAATCAGCCCCAGCATTTT. Its translation: CASSEYQGIGGNQPQHF.

This chain links TRBV5-6 with TRBJ1-1; D perhaps matches TRBD1 (6 bases). Germline V gene lookup returns CDR1 SGHDT and CDR2 YYEEEE. The ends were cut back, 4 bases at V and 4 bases at J, with 17 bases in the middle. There are 15 residues in the CDR3. The DNA of the CDR3 is TGTGCCAGCAGCCGCCTTCAGGGCAGGGGCACTGAAGCTTTCTTT. This sequence encodes CASSRLQGRGTEAFF.

This sequence joins TRBV6-5 and TRBJ1-5, with TRBD1 matching 8 bases. The CDR3 runs 14 residues. The J segment lost 5 bases and the V segment lost 2 bases, leaving 2 bases of the junction unmatched. Germline assignment: CDR1 MNHEY and CDR2 SVGAGI. In DNA form, the CDR3 reads TGTGCCAGCAGTTACGGCAGGGGGCATCAGCCCCAGCATTTT. Its translation: CASSYGRGHQPQHF.

A remark on this clone: Sequence at one end of the junction differs from germline and may be a read error. The chain recombines TRBV6-6 with TRBJ2-1; D remains unclear. The germline V gene encodes CDR1 MNHNY and CDR2 SVGAGI (reference sequence). The CDR3 runs 12 residues. Written as DNA, the CDR3 is TGTGCCAGCAGCCCCTCCCACAATGAGCAGTTCTTC. It encodes CASSPSHNEQFF.

This clone is a singleton in its sample. CDR3 coding DNA: TGTGCCAGCAGCGTGCCCCGGGACACCGAGGGCCGTGAAGCTTTCTTT. Protein: CASSVPRDTEGREAFF. This chain connects TRBV9 to TRBJ1-1, with D possibly being TRBD1 (6 bases). The V and J ends lost 2 bases and 7 bases respectively, with 21 bases between them. Germline CDR1 reads SGDLS; CDR2 reads YYNGEE. This CDR3 has 16 amino acids.

The genes are TRBV4-1 and TRBJ2-1, with 11 bases that match TRBD2. This CDR3 comprises 16 residues. The germline V gene encodes CDR1 MGHRA and CDR2 YSYEKL. J gave up 4 bases and V 4 bases, and 6 bases lay outside the gene matches. As DNA, the CDR3 is TGCGCCAGCAGCCCCCTCATAGCGGGGGGGTACAATGAGCAGTTCTTC. Protein: CASSPLIAGGYNEQFF.

This clone was detected once. V is TRBV5-4 and J is TRBJ2-3; weak D call: TRBD2 (6 bases). CDR1 is SGHNT, CDR2 YYREEE, per germline (reference sequence). Deletions cut 3 bases from V and 6 bases from J, with 17 bases between. This CDR3 has 15 residues. The CDR3 sequence is CASSSLRGASDTQYF. The CDR3 DNA sequence: TGTGCCAGCAGCTCCTTGCGGGGAGCCTCTGATACGCAGTATTTT.

The chain uses TRBV7-2 and TRBJ2-3; no definite D call. V gave up 5 bases and J gave up 6 bases, with 6 bases separating them. This CDR3 contains 11 residues. Germline assignment: CDR1 SGHTA and CDR2 FQGNSA. CDR3 protein: CASSVRDTQYF. DNA for the CDR3: TGTGCCAGCAGCGTTCGGGATACGCAGTATTTT.

The J gene is TRBJ1-5, the V gene TRBV28; 8 positions match TRBD1. The junction had 3 bases not matched to a gene; V was cut back by 2 bases and J by 3 bases. The germline V gene encodes CDR1 MDHEN and CDR2 SYDVKM. This CDR3 is built from 15 residues. The chain's CDR3 is CASSLRQGYNQPQHF. As DNA, the CDR3 is TGTGCCAGCAGTTTACGACAGGGGTACAATCAGCCCCAGCATTTT.

CDR3 region: CASSRQLYEQYF. CDR3 sequence (DNA): TGTGCCAGCAGTAGACAGCTTTACGAGCAGTACTTC. This chain connects TRBV2 to TRBJ2-7; maybe TRBD1 (5 bases). From germline, CDR1 is SNHLY and CDR2 FYNNEI. V lost 5 bases and J lost 4, with 9 bases in between. This CDR3 spans 12 amino acids. Full variable domain (outside the CDR3, taken from reference TRBV2 and TRBJ2-7): EPEVTQTPSHQVTQMGQEVILRCVPISNHLYFYWYRQILGQKVEFLVSFYNNEISEKSEIFDDQFSVERPDGSNFTLKIRSTKLEDSAMYFCASSRQLYEQYFGPGTRLTVT.

CDR3 protein: CAWSGGLYEQYF. The CDR3 DNA sequence: TGTGCCTGGTCAGGGGGCCTCTACGAGCAGTACTTC. The V gene is TRBV30, the J gene TRBJ2-7; 8 bases match TRBD1. Germline assignment: CDR1 GTSNPN and CDR2 SVGIG (reference sequence). V was clipped by 5 bases and J by 3 bases; unmatched bases: 3. This CDR3 is built from 12 residues. Filled out from reference TRBV30 and TRBJ2-7, the complete variable domain reads SQTIHQWPATLVQPVGSPLSLECTVEGTSNPNLYWYRQAAGRGLQLLFYSVGIGQISSEVPQNLSASRPQDRQFILSSKKLLLSDSGFYLCAWSGGLYEQYFGPGTRLTVT.